Listed below are T cell receptor beta chains from one sample, sequenced in a study of identical twins. MiXCR, run by TCRdb on the 5' RACE reads, gives a single entry per CDR3 protein. Here the sample spans fewer than 500,000 distinct CDR3 sequences, roughly an eighth being singletons. These same data were also listed under a study on yellow fever vaccine responses in identical twins.

Specimen: CD4+ T cells sorted from blood. The origin of the receptors is a woman in her late teens or twenties in good health. CDR3s include the opening cysteine and the closing phenylalanine or tryptophan. D genes are given only for firm matches. The size entry is marked missing in some rows and otherwise reads once, few, many or a size class.

J gene,D gene,clone size,V gene,CDR3 DNA,CDR3 protein
TRBJ1-1,.,many,TRBV27,TGTGCCAGCAGTTTGATTGGAGGGCAGGGCAGGGAGACTTTCTTT,CASSLIGGQGRETFF
TRBJ2-1,.,.,TRBV20-1,TGCAGTGCTCACGTCTGGGACAATGAGCAGTTCTTC,CSAHVWDNEQFF
TRBJ2-5,.,.,TRBV6-1,TGTGCCAGCAGTCAAAGAGGGGGGCGGCAGACCCAGTACTTC,CASSQRGGRQTQYF
TRBJ2-3,TRBD2,few,TRBV3-1,TGTGCCAGCAGCCGGCTAGCGGGAGGGGTAACTACAGATACGCAGTATTTT,CASSRLAGGVTTDTQYF
TRBJ2-3,TRBD2,few,TRBV11-2,TGTGCCAGCAGCTCCCCGGGGCTAGCGGGAGGGCGGAGCACAGATACGCAGTATTTT,CASSSPGLAGGRSTDTQYF
TRBJ2-2,.,few,TRBV6-1,TGTGCCAGCAAGCGTAGGGGGGGGAACACCGGGGAGCTGTTTTTT,CASKRRGGNTGELFF
TRBJ2-3,.,few,TRBV4-3,TGCGCCAGCAGCCAAGAAAGTAGACTAGCGCAGTATTTT,CASSQESRLAQYF
TRBJ2-2,TRBD2,few,TRBV27,TGTGCCAGCAGTACTCGTCCACTCGGGGGGACCGGGGAGCTGTTTTTT,CASSTRPLGGTGELFF
TRBJ2-7,TRBD1,many,TRBV12-3/TRBV12-4,TGTGCCAGCAGTTTTGGACAGGGGGTGCTCTACGAGCAGTACTTC,CASSFGQGVLYEQYF
TRBJ2-7,.,few,TRBV5-5,TGTGCCAGCAGCTTCCCGACAGTTCCCTACGAGCAGTACTTC,CASSFPTVPYEQYF
TRBJ1-4,TRBD1,few,TRBV6-5,TGTGCCAGCAGTTACACTGACAGGGTCGGAAAACTGTTTTTT,CASSYTDRVGKLFF
TRBJ2-5,TRBD1,many,TRBV20-1,TGCAGTGCCACCCCCCGGACAGGTGCCTATATGGAGACCCAGTACTTC,CSATPRTGAYMETQYF
TRBJ2-5,.,.,TRBV12-3/TRBV12-4,TGTGCCAGCAGTCCCTTCAATAGCAGGGAGACCCAGTACTTC,CASSPFNSRETQYF
TRBJ2-2,.,many,TRBV7-9,TGTGCCAGCAGCTTCGGGACACAGAACACCGGGGAGCTGTTTTTT,CASSFGTQNTGELFF
TRBJ2-5,.,few,TRBV2,TGTGCCAGCAGTGATACGGGGGTTCAAGAGACCCAGTACTTC,CASSDTGVQETQYF
TRBJ2-3,.,.,TRBV4-2,TGTGCCAGCAGCCGCGGGGAGCCAGATACGCAGTATTTT,CASSRGEPDTQYF
TRBJ2-7,TRBD1,few,TRBV28,TGTGCCAGCAGTACAACGGACAGGGCGGACTACGAGCAGTACTTC,CASSTTDRADYEQYF
TRBJ1-1,.,.,TRBV20-1,TGCAGTGCTAGAGATCTTGCCTTCACGGGCACTGAAGCTTTCTTT,CSARDLAFTGTEAFF
TRBJ1-5,.,few,TRBV28,TGTGCCAGCGACAGTAGCAATCAGCCCCAGCATTTT,CASDSSNQPQHF
TRBJ2-2,TRBD2,few,TRBV11-2,TGTGCCAGCAGCTTTGGGGGGACTAGCGGGCTGAACACCGGGGAGCTGTTTTTT,CASSFGGTSGLNTGELFF
TRBJ1-2,.,few,TRBV15,TGTGCCACCAGCAGAGAGAGGGAGGGGGTCGATGGCTACACCTTC,CATSREREGVDGYTF
TRBJ2-1,TRBD2,few,TRBV11-1,TGTGCCAGCAGCTTACCTAGGTTGGGGACTAGCGGGGATTACAATGAGCAGTTCTTC,CASSLPRLGTSGDYNEQFF
TRBJ2-7,.,.,TRBV3-1,TGTGCCAGCAGCCAAGATTTTGGGGATCCCTACGAGCAGTACTTC,CASSQDFGDPYEQYF
TRBJ2-1,TRBD1,many,TRBV24-1,TGTGCCACCAGTGTTGGACAGGGGATATTGGTTGAGCAGTTCTTC,CATSVGQGILVEQFF
TRBJ2-2,.,few,TRBV7-2,TGTGCCAGCAGCTTAGGTTATCGGATTATAGCCGGGGAGCTGTTTTTT,CASSLGYRIIAGELFF
TRBJ2-1,TRBD2,few,TRBV6-1,TGTGCCAGCAGGCCACCGGGACTAGGAGGGGAGCAGTTCTTC,CASRPPGLGGEQFF
TRBJ2-1,TRBD2,.,TRBV6-2/TRBV6-3,TGTGCCAGCAGCCAGCGGGGGGGAGAGCAGTTCTTC,CASSQRGGEQFF
TRBJ2-1,.,.,TRBV25-1,TGTGCCAGCAGTGAAGAGCGCCGGGGTGAGCAGTTCTTC,CASSEERRGEQFF
TRBJ1-4,.,many,TRBV27,TGTGCCAGCAGTCCGTGGAAGGGTGGAGAAAAACTGTTTTTT,CASSPWKGGEKLFF
TRBJ2-5,TRBD1,.,TRBV6-5,TGTGCCAGCAGTTACTCGAACAGGGGCCAAGAGACCCAGTACTTC,CASSYSNRGQETQYF
TRBJ1-5,.,.,TRBV7-9,TGTGCCAGCAGCCCAGGGGTTAGCAATCAGCCCCAGCATTTT,CASSPGVSNQPQHF
TRBJ2-1,.,few,TRBV11-1,TGTGCCAGCAGCTTAGGGATCGGGGGCTCCAGCTCCTACAATGAGCAGTTCTTC,CASSLGIGGSSSYNEQFF
TRBJ2-7,TRBD2,few,TRBV6-2/TRBV6-3,TGTGCCAGCAGTTCCCTGAAGGGGGTAGCGGGAGACTACGAGCAGTACTTC,CASSSLKGVAGDYEQYF
TRBJ1-6,.,few,TRBV24-1,TGTGCCACCAGTGACGGCAGACCTAATTCACCCCTCCACTTT,CATSDGRPNSPLHF
TRBJ2-3,.,many,TRBV10-3,TGTGCCATCAGGAACGATAGGATCCACACAGATACGCAGTATTTT,CAIRNDRIHTDTQYF
TRBJ2-3,.,.,TRBV3-1,TGTGCCAGCAGCGCACCTAGCCTTACTATCGGTCGACGGCAGTATTTT,CASSAPSLTIGRRQYF
TRBJ2-1,.,.,TRBV5-1,TGCGCCAGCAGCCTCTACTCTGAAAGTTACAATGAGCAGTTCTTC,CASSLYSESYNEQFF
TRBJ2-7,.,many,TRBV4-2,TGTGCCAGCAGCCAGGGACCGGTAGTCTACGAGCAGTACTTC,CASSQGPVVYEQYF
TRBJ2-3,TRBD2,few,TRBV4-1,TGCGCCAGCAGCCCGAGCGGGGGGCAAGATACGCAGTATTTT,CASSPSGGQDTQYF
TRBJ1-1,.,.,TRBV10-2,TGCGCCAGCAGTGAGTCGCTGGACACTGAAGCTTTCTTT,CASSESLDTEAFF
TRBJ2-4,.,.,TRBV12-3/TRBV12-4,TGTGCCAGCAGTAACCCCCCTTTGGGTGGGGACGTGGCCAAAAACATTCAGTACTTC,CASSNPPLGGDVAKNIQYF
TRBJ1-1,TRBD1,.,TRBV12-3/TRBV12-4,TGTGCCAGCAGCCCAGGGGGCGTCACTGAAGCTTTCTTT,CASSPGGVTEAFF
TRBJ2-3,.,few,TRBV5-1,TGCGCCAGCAGCTTACCCACAGCAAAACAGGGCTTGGTGGATACGCAGTATTTT,CASSLPTAKQGLVDTQYF
TRBJ2-3,TRBD2,.,TRBV5-1,TGCGCCAGCAGGGGCGGACTAGCAGCAGATACGCAGTATTTT,CASRGGLAADTQYF
TRBJ2-5,.,.,TRBV29-1,TGCAGCGTTGAAGAGGGGCGGGGGACCCAGTACTTC,CSVEEGRGTQYF
TRBJ2-4,TRBD1,.,TRBV7-9,TGTGTCAGCAGCAGAGGGACAGAGCAAAACATTCAGTACTTC,CVSSRGTEQNIQYF
TRBJ2-5,.,few,TRBV9,TGTGCCAGCAGCGTAGGACCCCTGGGGGAGACCCAGTACTTC,CASSVGPLGETQYF
TRBJ2-1,TRBD2,.,TRBV19,TGTGCCAGTAAGCGGGGTAGCTCCTACAATGAGCAGTTCTTC,CASKRGSSYNEQFF
TRBJ2-5,.,few,TRBV7-2,TGTGCCAGCAGCGCCTTTAGCGCTCAAGAGACCCAGTACTTC,CASSAFSAQETQYF
TRBJ2-6,.,many,TRBV20-1,TGCAGTGCTAGCGTTGACTCTGGGGCCAACGTCCTGACTTTC,CSASVDSGANVLTF
TRBJ2-7,TRBD2,many,TRBV5-1,TGCGCCAGCAGAGCGGGGGCCTACGAGCAGTACTTC,CASRAGAYEQYF
TRBJ2-2,.,.,TRBV20-1,TGCAGTGCTACGCAGAATTGGGGAGTCGGGAACACCGGGGAGCTGTTTTTT,CSATQNWGVGNTGELFF
TRBJ2-1,TRBD2,many,TRBV4-2,TGTGCCAGCAGCCAAGATACTAGCGGAAGCTCCTACAATGAGCAGTTCTTC,CASSQDTSGSSYNEQFF
TRBJ1-1,.,few,TRBV29-1,TGCAGCGTTAAGAGCAGGGGTAGGGATACTGAAGCTTTCTTT,CSVKSRGRDTEAFF
TRBJ1-2,.,many,TRBV6-5,TGTGCCAGCAGTTACCCGAGGACGGATTCTTATGGCTACACCTTC,CASSYPRTDSYGYTF
TRBJ2-7,.,.,TRBV5-1,TGCGCCAGCAGCTTGGCTCTTGAAAGCTACGAGCAGTACTTC,CASSLALESYEQYF